This is a list of T cell receptor beta chains from one sample in a study of blood T cell repertoires in COVID-19. Only in-frame clones appear in the TCRdb table, and some are missing; sequencing was by immunoSEQ multiplex PCR. The table includes about 410,000 clones, around nine tenths detected once. Sample: peripheral blood. The receptors were sampled from a woman aged 40-49 years with COVID-19, enrolled during active disease. Both conserved end residues are trimmed from each CDR3. Each record gives: J gene, D gene, V gene, clone size, CDR3 protein. A D gene is named only where the DNA matches it firmly. Clone size is not always given. Where it is, it says once, few, many or a class for expanded clones.

j_gene: TRBJ1-1; d_gene: NA; v_gene: TRBV6-1; abundance: NA; CDR3aa: ASSPTAATEAF
j_gene: TRBJ2-7; d_gene: TRBD1; v_gene: TRBV27; abundance: NA; CDR3aa: ASSLFQGAPYEQY
j_gene: TRBJ1-5; d_gene: TRBD1; v_gene: TRBV2; abundance: NA; CDR3aa: ASSQTGVYNQPQH
j_gene: TRBJ1-2; d_gene: TRBD1; v_gene: TRBV27; abundance: few; CDR3aa: ASSLGTGHNYGYT
j_gene: TRBJ2-7; d_gene: NA; v_gene: TRBV27; abundance: NA; CDR3aa: ASSRLRGSSLYEQY
j_gene: TRBJ1-5; d_gene: NA; v_gene: TRBV30; abundance: once; CDR3aa: AWSDQGGGQPQH
j_gene: TRBJ2-5; d_gene: TRBD2; v_gene: TRBV29-1; abundance: NA; CDR3aa: SVDIVGGETQY
j_gene: TRBJ1-2; d_gene: TRBD1; v_gene: TRBV29-1; abundance: NA; CDR3aa: SVGDSLYPYGYT
j_gene: TRBJ1-4; d_gene: TRBD1; v_gene: TRBV4-1; abundance: NA; CDR3aa: ASSQPGTGNEKLF
j_gene: TRBJ1-1; d_gene: NA; v_gene: TRBV18; abundance: NA; CDR3aa: ASSLKQGGTEAF
j_gene: TRBJ2-1; d_gene: NA; v_gene: TRBV6-4; abundance: NA; CDR3aa: ASSPMGRPYNEQF